This TCR beta chain was sequenced for a study of blood T cells in healthy people across ages. The CDR3 is made up of 12 amino acids. Germline-derived CDR1 and CDR2 are SNHLY and FYNNEI. V lost 7 bases and J lost 2, with 9 bases in between. Each of the donors had roughly 9.7 milliliters of peripheral blood drawn into EDTA-treated Vacutainer tubes. The authors ran a second PCR of about 7 to 12 cycles using a sample-barcoded 5' primer and a J-beta primer mix. TCRdb re-analysed the 5' RACE reads in MiXCR, keeping a single row per CDR3 protein. The repertoire includes about 1.4 million distinct CDR3 sequences, 59% of them detected once, and 5.5% to 8% sits in the top ten.

The specimen was blood. This chain joins TRBV2 and TRBJ2-7; unclear D gene. This TCR was recovered from a man aged 18 to 29 in good health. CDR3 nucleotide sequence: TGTGCCAGCACCTTTGTACCCTACGAGCAGTACTTC. Residues: CASTFVPYEQYF.